Listed below are T cell receptor beta chains from one sample, sequenced in a study of shared clonotypes between healthy human individuals. This table comes from immunoSEQ multiplex PCR, and its TCRdb copy is limited to in-frame clones, with some not included. Counted here are roughly 1.5 million clones, 98% occurring once; the ten biggest clones make up about 0.45%. Sample: naive CD4+ T cells sorted from blood. The receptors stem from a man aged 25 to 45 in good health. CDR3s include the opening cysteine and the closing phenylalanine or tryptophan. A D gene is named only where the DNA matches it firmly. Clone size, where shown, is once, few, many, or a class for clones that have expanded.

size,J,D,V,DNA,CDR3
-,TRBJ1-5,-,TRBV28,TGTGCCAGCAGTTTATCGGCAGGGAATCAGCCCCAGCATTTT,CASSLSAGNQPQHF
-,TRBJ2-7,TRBD1,TRBV10-3,TGTGCCATCAGCTTCCGGGACAGCTCCTACGAGCAGTACTTC,CAISFRDSSYEQYF
-,TRBJ2-1,TRBD1,TRBV28,TGTGCCAGCAGTTCCGGGACAGGGTTTCATGAGCAGTTCTTC,CASSSGTGFHEQFF
-,TRBJ1-2,-,TRBV5-8,TGTGCCAGCAGCTTGGCTCCCTTGGAGGGAAGCTATGGCTACACCTTC,CASSLAPLEGSYGYTF
-,TRBJ1-2,-,TRBV30,TGTGCCTACCAACAGGACAGCACTAACTATGGCTACACCTTC,CAYQQDSTNYGYTF
-,TRBJ2-2,-,TRBV5-1,TGCGCCAGCAGCTTGGCGGCAGGGGTCGGGACCGGGGAGCTGTTTTTT,CASSLAAGVGTGELFF
once,TRBJ2-1,TRBD1,TRBV6-4,TGTGCCAGCAGTAAAACAGGGGGCGGTTACAATGAGCAGTTCTTC,CASSKTGGGYNEQFF
once,TRBJ2-2,-,TRBV5-1,TGCGCCAGCAGCTTGGAAGTCGCCGTGGGGGAGCTGTTTTTT,CASSLEVAVGELFF
-,TRBJ2-3,TRBD1,TRBV5-1,TGCGCCAGCAGCCTGGACAGGGTGGGAGATACGCAGTATTTT,CASSLDRVGDTQYF
-,TRBJ1-2,-,TRBV28,TGTGCCAGCACCTATAGTGGACGCTCCTTGGGAGGCTACACCTTC,CASTYSGRSLGGYTF
once,TRBJ2-7,-,TRBV11-2,TGTGCCAGCAGGAGCTTAGGGGGAAGCTCCTACGAGCAGTACTTC,CASRSLGGSSYEQYF
-,TRBJ2-7,-,TRBV10-3,TGTGCCATCCGGTCGCGGGGGCAGGGGGCCTACGAGCAGTACTTC,CAIRSRGQGAYEQYF
once,TRBJ2-3,-,TRBV5-8,TGTGCCAGCAGCTTGGGGGTGTCGGGGCACACAGATACGCAGTATTTT,CASSLGVSGHTDTQYF
once,TRBJ2-7,-,TRBV21-1,TGTGCCAGCAGCAAAGGTAAAAGAGACAGGGTGAACGAGCAGTACTTC,CASSKGKRDRVNEQYF
-,TRBJ2-3,TRBD2,TRBV5-1,TGCGCCAGCAGCTTGGGTACTAGCGGGAGCTCAGATACGCAGTATTTT,CASSLGTSGSSDTQYF
-,TRBJ2-1,-,TRBV5-6,TGTGCCAGCAGCTGGGGGTCGGGGAAAGGGGCCAATGAGCAGTTCTTC,CASSWGSGKGANEQFF
-,TRBJ2-1,-,TRBV7-2,TGTGCCAGCAGCCACCCTGGATCCGAGCAGTTCTTC,CASSHPGSEQFF
-,TRBJ1-1,TRBD1,TRBV30,TGTGCCTGGAGCGGAGGGAGGGGGCTGAACACTGAAGCTTTCTTT,CAWSGGRGLNTEAFF
-,TRBJ2-2,-,TRBV6-1,TGTGCCAGTCGAGACAGGACGAACACCGGGGAGCTGTTTTTT,CASRDRTNTGELFF
once,TRBJ2-5,TRBD2,TRBV7-9,TGTGCCAGCAGCCCGGGACTAGCGGGGGGAGAGACCCAGTACTTC,CASSPGLAGGETQYF
-,TRBJ1-4,TRBD1,TRBV4-2,TGTGCCAGCACCATGAACAGGGGGTATAATGAAAAACTGTTTTTT,CASTMNRGYNEKLFF
once,TRBJ2-1,TRBD2,TRBV13,TGTGCCAGCAGCCTCCGTGGGGGAGGGTCCAATGAGCAGTTCTTC,CASSLRGGGSNEQFF
-,TRBJ1-1,TRBD1,TRBV10-3,TGTGCCACCGTGGACAGGGGCGCTGAAGCTTTCTTT,CATVDRGAEAFF
-,TRBJ2-5,TRBD2,TRBV9,TGTGCCAGCAGCGTAGCTGGGGCGGGAGGTCAGGAGACCCAGTACTTC,CASSVAGAGGQETQYF
-,TRBJ2-6,TRBD1,TRBV6-1,TGTGCCAGCAGTGACGGACCGGGACAGGGGCTTGGGGCCAACGTCCTGACTTTC,CASSDGPGQGLGANVLTF
-,TRBJ2-7,-,TRBV13,TGTGCCAGCAGCTTATCGCGCGGGTATCCCTACGAGCAGTACTTC,CASSLSRGYPYEQYF
-,TRBJ2-1,-,TRBV5-1,TGCGCCAGCAGCTCGATGGGGGGACTTGACGACAAGAGCTCCTACAATGAGCAGTTCTTC,CASSSMGGLDDKSSYNEQFF
-,TRBJ2-5,TRBD2,TRBV7-3,TGTGCCAGCAGCCTGGGGACTAGCGGGAGAGCAGAGACCCAGTACTTC,CASSLGTSGRAETQYF
-,TRBJ1-4,-,TRBV4-1,TGCGCCAGCAGCCAAGAAAGGGGATTGGGTGAAAAACTGTTTTTT,CASSQERGLGEKLFF
-,TRBJ2-6,-,TRBV18,TGTGCCAGCTCGCCGACAGCCGACTCTGGGGCCAACGTCCTGACTTTC,CASSPTADSGANVLTF
-,TRBJ1-4,-,TRBV30,TGTGCCTGGGGCGGACAGTATAATGAAAAACTGTTTTTT,CAWGGQYNEKLFF
-,TRBJ1-2,-,TRBV28,TGTGCCAGCAGTTTACGGACGGCGTCTAACTATGGCTACACCTTC,CASSLRTASNYGYTF
-,TRBJ2-1,TRBD2,TRBV5-1,TGCGCCAGCAGCCTGTTAGCGGGAGTCAACAATGAGCAGTTCTTC,CASSLLAGVNNEQFF
-,TRBJ2-7,TRBD2,TRBV28,TGTGCCAGCAGTTTATGGGGGGAGGGCCTCTACGAGCAGTACTTC,CASSLWGEGLYEQYF
-,TRBJ2-2,TRBD1,TRBV10-2,TGCGCCAGCCTGATCGGGACAGGGGCGAACACCGGGGAGCTGTTTTTT,CASLIGTGANTGELFF
-,TRBJ1-5,-,TRBV7-8,TGTGCCAGCAGTATGCAGGGTGGCCAGCCCCAGCATTTT,CASSMQGGQPQHF
-,TRBJ1-2,-,TRBV5-1,TGCGCCAGCGGACTGAATTCCGACTATGGCTACACCTTC,CASGLNSDYGYTF
-,TRBJ2-3,TRBD2,TRBV10-2,TGCGCCAGCAGTGAGCCAGCGGGAGTTGAAGATACGCAGTATTTT,CASSEPAGVEDTQYF
-,TRBJ2-1,TRBD2,TRBV15,TGTGCCACCAGCAGAGAGGGACTAGGTCCCTACAATGAGCAGTTCTTC,CATSREGLGPYNEQFF
-,TRBJ2-6,-,TRBV19,TGTGCCAGTACGGATTCGCCCGGGGCCAACGTCCTGACTTTC,CASTDSPGANVLTF
-,TRBJ1-1,-,TRBV2,TGTGCCAGCAGTGAAGGGAAAGAAGCTTTCTTT,CASSEGKEAFF
-,TRBJ2-7,-,TRBV20-1,TGCAGTGTGGCGGGACCCGGCGAGCAGTACTTC,CSVAGPGEQYF
-,TRBJ1-1,TRBD1,TRBV29-1,TGCAGCGTTGGACAGGGGGCGAACACTGAAGCTTTCTTT,CSVGQGANTEAFF
-,TRBJ2-1,TRBD2,TRBV18,TGTGCCAGCTCACCAGTTAGCGGGAGGGATGAGCAGTTCTTC,CASSPVSGRDEQFF
-,TRBJ1-4,-,TRBV7-9,TGTGCCAGCAATATAGGGGGGAATAGAGAAAAACTGTTTTTT,CASNIGGNREKLFF
-,TRBJ2-7,TRBD2,TRBV18,TGTGCCAGCTCCGGACTAGCGGGAGGGGACGAGCAGTACTTC,CASSGLAGGDEQYF
-,TRBJ1-5,TRBD1,TRBV29-1,TGCAGCGTCGGGACAGGGATCGATCAGCCCCAGCATTTT,CSVGTGIDQPQHF
-,TRBJ2-7,TRBD2,TRBV29-1,TGCAGCGTTGTTCGGCGGGAGGCCGCCTACGAGCAGTACTTC,CSVVRREAAYEQYF
-,TRBJ2-3,-,TRBV5-1,TGCGCCAGCAGCTTGGATGGGGGAGCAATTGGGACGCAGTATTTT,CASSLDGGAIGTQYF
-,TRBJ2-7,TRBD2,TRBV10-3,TGTGCCATCAGTGACCTAGCGGGAGGATCCTACGAGCAGTACTTC,CAISDLAGGSYEQYF
-,TRBJ2-5,TRBD2,TRBV29-1,TGCAGCGTTGCAAGCGGGAGGGCGCAGACCCAGTACTTC,CSVASGRAQTQYF
once,TRBJ1-3,-,TRBV7-8,TGTGCCAGCAGCACTCCAGGAAACACCATATATTTT,CASSTPGNTIYF
-,TRBJ2-7,TRBD1,TRBV27,TGTGCCAGCGGATTGCGGACAGGGACGAACGAGCAGTACTTC,CASGLRTGTNEQYF
-,TRBJ2-7,TRBD1,TRBV5-1,TGCGCCAGCAGCCCGGACAGGGACGAGCAGTACTTC,CASSPDRDEQYF
-,TRBJ2-1,-,TRBV4-3,TGCGCCAGCAGCCAAGATTCCGGTATGGATGAGCAGTTCTTC,CASSQDSGMDEQFF
-,TRBJ2-3,-,TRBV2,TGTGCCAGCAACGGGGATACGCAGTATTTT,CASNGDTQYF
-,TRBJ2-7,TRBD2,TRBV10-2,TGCGCCAGCAGCGGGAGCGGGGCCGTGGGAGAGCAGTACTTC,CASSGSGAVGEQYF
-,TRBJ2-7,TRBD1,TRBV5-1,TGCGCCAGCAGCTTAGTCCGGGACAGTGGCTACGAGCAGTACTTC,CASSLVRDSGYEQYF